This T cell receptor beta chain was sequenced in a study of read filtering for tumor transcriptome and immune sequencing. For the study at large: Per sample, TCR-region reads ranged about 4 to 11 million by IR-seq, roughly 85 to 1,300 by RNA-seq.

This clonotype was counted ten times or more. Antigen: not known. Molecular barcoded adaptors covering alpha/delta and beta/gamma chains were used on 400 ng RNA. TCRdb used MiXCR to reprocess the reads, holding one entry per CDR3 protein. The sample has approximately 61,000 distinct CDR3 sequences; roughly 18% are singletons. Points from the study as a whole: Without single-read clonotypes, shared clonotype proportions correlated more between IR-seq and RNA-seq.

Trimming removed 4 bases at V and 3 bases at J, with 12 bases between. The CDR3 has 14 residues. CDR1 is SEHNR, CDR2 FQNEAQ, per germline (reference sequence). At the time of active disease, bone marrow was collected from every patient. The sequence derives from a donor aged 40 or older with multiple myeloma. The chain joins TRBV7-9 to TRBJ2-5; D uncertain. Sequenced: a population of CD138-negative cells sorted from bone marrow. Here the CDR3 reads CASSSGRPEETQYF. CDR3 DNA: TGTGCCAGCAGCTCTGGACGCCCCGAAGAGACCCAGTACTTC.